The clone carrying this TCR beta chain was detected many times. The source material, RNA transcripts, was used to amplify TCR beta CDR3 regions. HTBI primers drove first-round RT-PCR of the TCR CDR3. MiXCR was run by TCRdb on the multiplex PCR reads, yielding one entry per CDR3 protein. The profile shows more than 300,000 distinct CDR3 sequences, about 18% of them singletons. This CDR3 contains 15 residues. The V gene's germline CDR1 is SGHAT and CDR2 FQNNGV. V was cut by 0 bases and J by 5 bases, with 11 bases left in between. The sample originates from a study of T cells in Graves' hyperthyroidism and ophthalmopathy. Criteria for exclusion of patients were uncontrolled infection, other autoimmune disease, pregnancy or lactation.

The chain is built from TRBV11-2 and TRBJ1-5, with TRBD1 as a possible D gene (6 bases). The sequence derives from a man between 18 and 35 years old with Graves' ophthalmopathy. The sequenced material came from blood. The CDR3 spells CASSLDQGPYQPQHF. CDR3 sequence (DNA): TGTGCCAGCAGCTTAGATCAGGGGCCCTATCAGCCCCAGCATTTT.